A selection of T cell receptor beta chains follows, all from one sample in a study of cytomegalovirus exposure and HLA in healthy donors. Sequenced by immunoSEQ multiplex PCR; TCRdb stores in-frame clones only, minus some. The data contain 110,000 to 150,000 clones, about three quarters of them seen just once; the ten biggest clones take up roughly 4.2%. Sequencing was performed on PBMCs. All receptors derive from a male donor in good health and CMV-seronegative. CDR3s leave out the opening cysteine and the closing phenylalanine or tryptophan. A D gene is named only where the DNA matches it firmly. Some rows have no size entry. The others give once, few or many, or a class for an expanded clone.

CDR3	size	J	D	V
ASSDSSGTGTSNEQF	-	TRBJ2-1	TRBD1	TRBV10-1
ASTGGNTEAF	few	TRBJ1-1	-	TRBV10-3
ASSLVARERNEQY	few	TRBJ2-7	-	TRBV7-9
ASSLAPGGHNEQF	once	TRBJ2-1	TRBD1	TRBV5-5
ASSHFRGGSQQF	-	TRBJ2-1	TRBD2	TRBV4-3
ASSYGWDRSYEQY	-	TRBJ2-7	TRBD1	TRBV6-5
ASSSRTGGAGELF	-	TRBJ2-2	TRBD1	TRBV7-3
SVVIGHMAYEQY	-	-	-	TRBV29-1
ATSIGQSVKNIQY	-	TRBJ2-4	-	TRBV15
ASSLGSGNPLH	-	TRBJ1-6	-	TRBV11-2
ASSLRRGTDTQY	-	TRBJ2-3	-	TRBV7-3
ASSVRDFPYSEQF	-	TRBJ2-1	-	TRBV9
ASSGTGAAKNIQY	-	TRBJ2-4	TRBD1	TRBV9
ASSPDRGLAEAF	once	TRBJ1-1	TRBD1	TRBV5-1